This T cell receptor beta chain was observed in a study of cytotoxic CD8 clonotypes in ibrutinib-treated CLL. Turning to the study itself: Among patients, some 24 responded partially and 2 completely; 14 then stayed remitted and around 12 progressed after median approximately 72 months.

Study-wide findings and caveats: The public clonotypes identified were infrequent and showed contraction or stability on treatment. A difference in sampling times existed between sustained-remission and progressing patients.

The data were produced by immunoSEQ multiplex PCR, yet TCRdb's version contains in-frame clones alone and is incomplete. Here the sample spans around 150,000 clones, 80% being singletons. This clone was picked up a small number of times. Its specificity is unknown. With 3 bases removed from V and 1 base from J, the gap between germline ends came to 9 bases. CDR3 size: 14 residues. Looked up from germline, CDR1 is MGHRA and CDR2 is YSYEKL. The sequencing used PBMCs, collected after 36 months of ibrutinib treatment. V and J are TRBV4-1 and TRBJ1-1; D gene uncertain. The TCR was taken from a human donor with chronic lymphocytic leukemia. CDR3 nucleotide sequence: TGCGCCAGCAGCCACACCAACACGAACACTGAAGCTTTCTTT. Amino acids: CASSHTNTNTEAFF.